The 30 T cell receptor beta chains given below trace back to one sample, sequenced in a study of cytomegalovirus exposure and HLA in healthy donors. This PCR relied on a set of 60 Vbeta primers and 13 Jbeta primers. The table came from immunoSEQ multiplex PCR; TCRdb's copy has only in-frame clones and leaves some out. The top ten clones hold around 1.5% of a sample with about 140,000 clones, about three quarters of them seen once. The specimen was PBMCs. The receptors shown here come from a female donor in good health and CMV-seronegative.

The chain recombines TRBV4-3 with TRBJ1-1, with a tentative D call TRBD1 (5 bases). V dropped 0 bases and J dropped 5 bases, with 13 bases sitting between them. The CDR3 extends over 15 amino acids. The germline V gene has CDR1 LGHNA and CDR2 YSLEER. In DNA form, the CDR3 reads TGCGCCAGCAGCCAAGATGAAGGGGTAGGGACTGAAGCTTTCTTT. It translates to CASSQDEGVGTEAFF.

CDR3 sequence: CASSLGTGNLRTEAFF. The CDR3 DNA reads TGCGCCAGCAGCCTCGGGACAGGCAACCTGCGCACTGAAGCTTTCTTT. V is TRBV4-1 and J is TRBJ1-1; 8 bases map to TRBD1. The germline CDR1 and CDR2 sequences are MGHRA and YSYEKL. The V segment lost 4 bases and the J segment 4 bases; nucleotides outside the gene matches: 11. CDR3 length: 16 amino acids.

The chain recombines TRBV6-5 with TRBJ1-1, with D possibly TRBD1 on 5 matching bases. V gave up 0 bases and J gave up 0 bases, with 8 bases separating them. CDR3 length: 15 residues. Germline CDR1 is MNHEY and CDR2 is SVGAGI. CDR3 nucleotide sequence: TGTGCCAGCAGTTACTCGTCAGGGCTGAACACTGAAGCTTTCTTT. Its protein is CASSYSSGLNTEAFF.

The rearrangement joins TRBV5-1 to TRBJ2-7; 9 bases agree with TRBD1. Germline CDR1 SGHRS, CDR2 YFSETQ. The CDR3 spans 13 residues. With 4 bases clipped from V and 3 bases from J, the junction kept 2 bases outside the gene matches. The CDR3 spells CASSGGQGYEQYF. The CDR3 DNA reads as TGCGCCAGCAGCGGGGGACAGGGCTACGAGCAGTACTTC.

This clone was counted only a few times. The chain joins TRBV18 to TRBJ1-1; 8 bases are a match to TRBD1. CDR3 length: 15 amino acids. The trim removed 2 bases at V and 0 bases at J, leaving 2 bases unmatched. Looked up from germline, CDR1 is KGHSH and CDR2 is LQKENI. The CDR3 bases are TGTGCCAGCTCACCAGGACAGGGTTTGAACACTGAAGCTTTCTTT. Its translation: CASSPGQGLNTEAFF.

This rearrangement joins TRBV19 to TRBJ2-3; 7 nucleotides match TRBD2. J lost 3 bases, V lost 7 bases, and 10 bases had no gene match. CDR1 and CDR2 from the germline V gene are LNHDA and SQIVND (reference sequence). The CDR3 runs to 15 residues. For the CDR3, the DNA is TGTGCCAGTACTCCCCAGCGGGGTGGGACAGATACGCAGTATTTT. Its translation is CASTPQRGGTDTQYF.

The V call is TRBV6-5, the J call TRBJ2-7; 10 bases match TRBD1. The V segment lost 4 bases and the J segment 0 bases; nucleotides outside the gene matches: 3. Germline CDR1 reads MNHEY; CDR2 reads SVGAGI. CDR3 size: 15 residues. CDR3 in DNA: TGTGCCAGCAGTTGGGGACAGGGGAGCTCCTACGAGCAGTACTTC. This gives the protein CASSWGQGSSYEQYF.

V and J are TRBV11-2 and TRBJ2-3; TRBD1 is a possible D gene (6 bases). This CDR3 is built from 14 residues. Trimming took 3 bases from V and 1 from J, leaving 8 bases between them. Per the germline V gene, CDR1 is SGHAT and CDR2 is FQNNGV. The chain's CDR3 is CASSFSGGTDTQYF. CDR3 nucleotides: TGTGCCAGCAGCTTTTCAGGGGGCACAGATACGCAGTATTTT.

Only a few counts were recorded for this clone. The genes are TRBV7-2 and TRBJ1-6; no clear D. Germline lookup yields CDR1 SGHTA and CDR2 FQGNSA. Trimming cost V 5 bases and J 5 bases, with 13 bases left between them. The CDR3 has 15 residues. The CDR3 region is CASSTRHEHNSPLHF. For the CDR3, the DNA is TGTGCCAGCAGCACCCGACACGAACATAATTCACCCCTCCACTTT.

The J gene is TRBJ1-4, the V gene TRBV19, with 8 bases identical to TRBD1. CDR1 LNHDA and CDR2 SQIVND come from the germline V gene (reference sequence). Germline trimming cut 4 bases from V and 7 bases from J; bases unmatched to any gene: 8. The CDR3 totals 15 residues. The CDR3 region is CASSTWTGPGEKLFF. The DNA of the CDR3 is TGTGCCAGTAGTACCTGGACAGGGCCTGGTGAAAAACTGTTTTTT.

This clone was observed a few times. The chain joins TRBV5-5 to TRBJ1-2, with D possibly matching TRBD1 (5 bases). The germline gives CDR1 SGHKS, CDR2 YYEKEE (reference sequence). Trimming pared 4 bases from V and 2 bases from J, leaving 18 bases between. CDR3 size: 16 residues. CDR3 nucleotide sequence: TGTGCCAGCAGCCAAGAACCTACGGGACTGAACTATGGCTACACCTTC. Protein: CASSQEPTGLNYGYTF.

For this clone: The junction does not match germline at one end; this may be a read error. The gene calls are TRBV7-9 and TRBJ1-2; the D gene is possibly TRBD1 (6 bases). The CDR3 is 12 residues long. The germline CDR1 and CDR2 sequences are SEHNR and FQNEAQ (reference sequence). The CDR3 nucleotides read TGTTCCAGCAGCTTAAACAGGGCTGGCTACACCTTC. It codes for CSSSLNRAGYTF.

This clone has a handful of counts. One end of the junction does not line up with germline, which may come from a read error. DNA of the CDR3: TGTACCAGCGACCCCAGGGAGGGCTATGGCTACACCTTC. Protein: CTSDPREGYGYTF. V is TRBV28 and J is TRBJ1-2; the D gene is possibly TRBD1 (5 bases). The CDR3 length is 13 residues. CDR1 and CDR2 from the germline V gene are MDHEN and SYDVKM.

This clone came up a few times. This rearrangement joins TRBV11-2 to TRBJ1-1; no clear D. The V end lost 4 bases, the J end lost 6 bases, and 15 bases lay between the germline ends. In germline, CDR1 is SGHAT, CDR2 FQNNGV. The CDR3 is made up of 14 amino acids. The CDR3 here is CASSSRTGAAEAFF. The CDR3 nucleotides are TGTGCCAGCAGCTCCCGGACTGGAGCGGCTGAAGCTTTCTTT.

For the CDR3, the DNA is TGTGCCAGCAGAGGTAGTCGGGGGGGCTTCTTTGGGGAGACCCAGTACTTC. It specifies CASRGSRGGFFGETQYF. This chain links TRBV2 with TRBJ2-5; the match to TRBD2 covers 8 bases. The CDR3 is made up of 17 amino acids. Germline trimming cut 6 bases from V and 5 bases from J; bases unmatched to any gene: 17. CDR1 and CDR2 (germline): SNHLY, FYNNEI.

This rearrangement joins TRBV6-1 to TRBJ2-5, with TRBD1 matching over 10 bases. The J segment lost 3 bases and the V segment lost 2 bases, leaving 9 bases of the junction unmatched. The V gene's germline CDR1 is MNHNS and CDR2 SASEGT. This CDR3 comprises 17 residues. The CDR3 is CASSEFGTGDYEETQYF. DNA for the CDR3: TGTGCCAGCAGTGAATTCGGGACAGGGGATTATGAAGAGACCCAGTACTTC.

This clone was seen a single time. V gene TRBV10-2 combines with J gene TRBJ2-5; a possible D gene is TRBD2 (6 bases). Looked up from germline, CDR1 is WSHSY and CDR2 is SAAADI. Trimming removed 4 bases from V and 3 bases from J, with 15 bases in between. The CDR3 covers 15 residues. CDR3 sequence: CASSAASATEETQYF. The CDR3 DNA reads TGCGCCAGCAGTGCCGCTAGCGCCACAGAAGAGACCCAGTACTTC.

This clone was recorded a few times. The genes are TRBV5-4 and TRBJ1-2, with TRBD1 identical over 7 bases. CDR3 length: 16 residues. The ends lost 3 bases at V and 3 bases at J; junction bases unmatched: 11. Per the germline V gene, CDR1 is SGHNT and CDR2 is YYREEE (reference sequence). The CDR3 region has the DNA TGTGCCAGCAGCTCCTTAGACAGGGCAGAAGACTATGGCTACACCTTC. This codes for CASSSLDRAEDYGYTF.

This clone has just a few counts. The chain is built from TRBV5-6 and TRBJ1-5; 11 bases map to TRBD1. With 0 bases clipped from V and 1 base from J, the junction kept 3 bases outside the gene matches. CDR3 length equals 17 residues. Germline values: CDR1 SGHDT, CDR2 YYEEEE. The CDR3 region is CASSLGGTGGSNQPQHF. The CDR3 DNA reads as TGTGCCAGCAGCTTGGGCGGGACAGGGGGAAGCAATCAGCCCCAGCATTTT.

The table lists this clone with a few counts. The gene calls are TRBV7-9 and TRBJ1-5, with D possibly being TRBD1 (5 bases). Trimming stripped 5 bases from V and 7 bases from J, with 12 bases between. The CDR3 is made up of 13 amino acids. The germline V gene encodes CDR1 SEHNR and CDR2 FQNEAQ (reference sequence). The CDR3: CASSVQVGQPQHF. As DNA, the CDR3 is TGTGCCAGCAGCGTACAGGTCGGCCAGCCCCAGCATTTT.

This clone appeared once. The chain recombines TRBV15 with TRBJ1-4; a weak D match, TRBD1 (5 bases). Germline V gene sequence: CDR1 LNHNV, CDR2 YYDKDF (reference sequence). Trimming took 5 bases from V and 8 from J, leaving 12 bases between them. The CDR3 is made up of 13 amino acids. Here the CDR3 reads CATSAGLLEKLFF. The CDR3 DNA reads as TGTGCCACCAGCGCAGGGTTGTTGGAAAAACTGTTTTTT.

This chain links TRBV11-3 with TRBJ2-2; 12 bases are a match to TRBD2. Germline lookup yields CDR1 SGHNT and CDR2 YENEEA. The V and J ends lost 4 bases and 7 bases, in that order; junction bases with no gene match: 4. The CDR3 sequence is 15 residues long. The CDR3 DNA reads as TGTGCCAGCAGCTATAGGACTAGCGGGATCGGGGAGCTGTTTTTT. This translates into CASSYRTSGIGELFF.

To note about this clone: The junction shows a germline mismatch at one end, possibly a read error. V is TRBV7-9 and J is TRBJ2-2; 9 bases are shared with TRBD1. Germline loops: CDR1 SEHNR, CDR2 FQNEAQ (reference sequence). The CDR3 spans 15 residues. Here the CDR3 reads CSSSFGTGRTGELFF. DNA for the CDR3: TGTTCCAGCAGCTTCGGGACAGGGAGGACCGGGGAGCTGTTTTTT.

J is TRBJ2-4 and V is TRBV5-4; 10 bases align to TRBD2. The CDR3 spans 16 residues. Losses at the gene ends were 2 bases for V and 8 bases for J; bases not matched to a gene: 10. The germline V gene has CDR1 SGHNT and CDR2 YYREEE (reference sequence). For the CDR3, the DNA is TGTGCCAGCAGCTTAAACTTAGCGGGAGGTGGAGACATTCAGTACTTC. It encodes CASSLNLAGGGDIQYF.

V and J are TRBV5-4 and TRBJ2-5; 15 bases are shared with TRBD2. The DNA end is a closer match to TRBJ2-7, so the J assignment may be wrong. CDR1 and CDR2 (germline): SGHNT, YYREEE (reference sequence). The CDR3 is 16 residues long. CDR3 sequence: CASSFGTSGRLYEQYF. Here the CDR3 DNA reads TGTGCCAGCAGCTTCGGGACTAGCGGGAGGTTGTACGAGCAGTACTTC.

This chain connects TRBV27 to TRBJ2-3; D remains unclear. Trimming took off 6 bases at V and 6 bases at J, with 13 bases between the two ends. This CDR3 has 13 amino acids. Germline CDR1 and CDR2: MNHEY and SMNVEV (reference sequence). CDR3 in DNA: TGTGCCAGCAGATCCAGGCGTGTTGATACGCAGTATTTT. Its translation: CASRSRRVDTQYF.

The count of this clone is one. The chain links TRBV18 to TRBJ1-1; tentatively, D is TRBD1 (5 bases). This CDR3 comprises 15 residues. The germline V and J ends were trimmed by 3 bases and 1 base, with 12 bases remaining between them. Germline V gene lookup returns CDR1 KGHSH and CDR2 LQKENI. CDR3 sequence reads: CASSPQQAANTEAFF. The CDR3 DNA reads as TGTGCCAGCTCACCGCAACAGGCTGCGAACACTGAAGCTTTCTTT.

The rearrangement joins TRBV19 to TRBJ2-5; 13 bases map to TRBD2. The J call could be wrong; TRBJ2-7 is a better fit for the DNA end. This CDR3 has 18 amino acids. CDR1 is LNHDA and CDR2 is SQIVND in the germline V gene (reference sequence). CDR3 nucleotides: TGTGCCAGTAGAGGCGCCGCCGGGACTAGCGGGACCTCCTACGAGCAGTACTTC. Translating gives CASRGAAGTSGTSYEQYF.

This chain uses TRBV5-6 with TRBJ1-4; no reliable D call. This CDR3 comprises 14 residues. Trimming shortened V by 0 bases and J by 0 bases, and 3 bases separated the two germline ends. Germline CDR1 SGHDT, CDR2 YYEEEE. The CDR3: CASSLVATNEKLFF. In DNA, the CDR3 is TGTGCCAGCAGCTTGGTAGCAACTAATGAAAAACTGTTTTTT.

This rearrangement joins TRBV5-8 to TRBJ2-3; 7 positions match TRBD1. The CDR3 is made up of 15 amino acids. Unmatched junction bases numbered 5, after V lost 1 base and J lost 3 bases. From germline, CDR1 is SGHTS and CDR2 YDEGEE. The CDR3 DNA is TGTGCCAGCAGCTTGCTAGGGGGCAAAACAGATACGCAGTATTTT. It is translated as CASSLLGGKTDTQYF.